The 5 T cell receptor beta chains below all came from one sample that was sequenced in a study of blood T cell repertoires in COVID-19. Method: immunoSEQ multiplex PCR; TCRdb's copy keeps in-frame clones and lacks some. The table lists approximately 200,000 clones, approximately 84% of them singletons. Sequences were obtained from PBMCs or T cells enriched from blood (not recorded which). The receptors originated from a woman younger than 45 who had recovered from COVID-19.

There are a few counts of this clone. This CDR3 is CSASGGGTSPYEQYF. The CDR3 nucleotides are TGCAGTGCTAGTGGAGGGGGGACTAGCCCCTACGAGCAGTACTTC. The chain employs TRBV20-1 and TRBJ2-7, with TRBD2 matching 9 bases. The CDR3 extends over 15 amino acids. V lost 3 bases and J lost 2; bases outside the gene matches: 8. The germline CDR1 and CDR2 sequences are DFQATT and SNEGSKA (reference sequence).

The chain links TRBV2 to TRBJ2-7; 7 nucleotides match TRBD1. With 8 bases clipped from V and 4 bases from J, the junction kept 5 bases outside the gene matches. CDR3 length: 12 amino acids. The germline gives CDR1 SNHLY, CDR2 FYNNEI. The CDR3 reads CASRDRLYEQYV. CDR3 in DNA: TGTGCCAGCCGGGACAGATTATACGAGCAGTACGTC.

The DNA for the CDR3 is TGTGCCAGCAGCTTCGGGGGAACCCTCTCCTACGAGCAGTACTTC. Translated: CASSFGGTLSYEQYF. The chain employs TRBV7-2 and TRBJ2-7, with a possible D match to TRBD2 (6 bases). The CDR3 is made up of 15 amino acids. Germline V gene sequence: CDR1 SGHTA, CDR2 FQGNSA. Trimming removed 3 bases from V and 0 bases from J, with 12 bases in between.

The chain uses TRBV19 and TRBJ2-1; D is possibly TRBD2 (6 bases). Germline V gene sequence: CDR1 LNHDA, CDR2 SQIVND (reference sequence). Trimming shortened V by 3 bases and J by 2 bases, and 17 bases separated the two germline ends. The CDR3 has 17 amino acids. CDR3 in DNA: TGTGCCAGTAGTATCCTCGTAGGGCGGGGTACCTACAATGAGCAGTTCTTC. Translated, it gives CASSILVGRGTYNEQFF.

This rearrangement joins TRBV18 to TRBJ2-3, with D tentatively TRBD2 (6 bases). Germline CDR1 and CDR2: KGHSH and LQKENI. The CDR3 loop spans 16 amino acids. V dropped 3 bases and J dropped 3 bases, with 16 bases sitting between them. The CDR3 DNA follows: TGTGCCAGCTCACCGAGAATAGCGGATATAACAGATACGCAGTATTTT. Protein sequence: CASSPRIADITDTQYF.